These 18 T cell receptor beta chains originate from one sample sequenced in a study of shared T cell receptors in the human thymus. Sequencing was performed with immunoSEQ multiplex PCR; in TCRdb, only in-frame clones are kept and a portion is missing. Among approximately 400,000 clones listed, approximately 95% were seen once. Input material: thymocytes. The receptors were sampled from a human donor.

This chain connects TRBV4-2 to TRBJ2-3; D ambiguous. The length of the CDR3 is 12 residues. V lost 1 base and J 10 bases, leaving 9 bases between the germline ends. CDR1 and CDR2 (germline): LGHNA, YNFKEQ. In nucleotides, the CDR3 is TGTGCCAGCAGCCAAGCCTCAAGGGCGCAGTATTTT. It encodes CASSQASRAQYF.

The gene calls are TRBV5-1 and TRBJ1-5; D gene uncertain. This CDR3 comprises 13 residues. V dropped 3 bases and J dropped 7 bases, with 11 bases sitting between them. The germline V gene encodes CDR1 SGHRS and CDR2 YFSETQ. CDR3 in amino acids: CASSSGPRQPQHF. CDR3 bases: TGCGCCAGCAGCTCCGGACCGAGGCAGCCCCAGCATTTT. The full variable domain, with the rest looked up from reference TRBV5-1 and TRBJ1-5, is KAGVTQTPRYLIKTRGQQVTLSCSPISGHRSVSWYQQTPGQGLQFLFEYFSETQRNKGNFPGRFSGRQFSNSRSEMNVSTLELGDSALYLCASSSGPRQPQHFGDGTRLSIL.

The rearrangement links TRBV19 to TRBJ1-1; 7 positions match TRBD1. Losses at the gene ends were 4 bases for V and 4 bases for J; bases not matched to a gene: 6. There are 14 residues in the CDR3. CDR1 is LNHDA and CDR2 is SQIVND in the germline V gene (reference sequence). This chain's CDR3 is CASSTTGLSTEAFF. The CDR3 coding sequence is TGTGCCAGTAGTACGACAGGGCTGAGCACTGAAGCTTTCTTT. Complete variable domain (other parts from reference TRBV19 and TRBJ1-1): DGGITQSPKYLFRKEGQNVTLSCEQNLNHDAMYWYRQDPGQGLRLIYYSQIVNDFQKGDIAEGYSVSREKKESFPLTVTSAQKNPTAFYLCASSTTGLSTEAFFGQGTRLTVV.

The chain employs TRBV7-9 and TRBJ1-1; 7 nucleotides align to TRBD1. The germline CDR1 and CDR2 sequences are SEHNR and FQNEAQ (reference sequence). The ends lost 1 base at V and 4 bases at J; junction bases unmatched: 3. The CDR3 length is 14 residues. The chain's CDR3 is CASSLGGGATEAFF. The CDR3 DNA sequence: TGTGCCAGCAGCTTAGGAGGGGGCGCCACTGAAGCTTTCTTT.

The V and J genes are TRBV28 and TRBJ2-7, with D possibly matching TRBD1 (5 bases). Per the germline V gene, CDR1 is MDHEN and CDR2 is SYDVKM. V was shortened by 5 bases and J by 5 bases, with 16 bases between the two germline ends. This CDR3 is built from 14 residues. The CDR3: CASSPQERPDEQYF. CDR3 coding DNA: TGTGCCAGCAGTCCACAGGAAAGGCCGGACGAGCAGTACTTC.

The chain is built from TRBV6-1 and TRBJ2-1; 8 bases agree with TRBD2. The J segment lost 5 bases and the V segment lost 5 bases, leaving 8 bases of the junction unmatched. CDR3 length: 15 amino acids. Germline CDR1 and CDR2: MNHNS and SASEGT. The CDR3 DNA reads TGTGCCAGCAGTCCAGCGGGAGATTTAAACAATGAGCAGTTCTTC. Translation: CASSPAGDLNNEQFF.

J is TRBJ2-3 and V is TRBV5-1; 9 nucleotides line up with TRBD2. Germline assignment: CDR1 SGHRS and CDR2 YFSETQ. CDR3 length: 16 residues. J gave up 4 bases and V 0 bases, and 6 bases lay outside the gene matches. CDR3 region: CASSLVAGVRADTQYF. Here the CDR3 DNA reads TGCGCCAGCAGCTTGGTAGCGGGAGTGCGGGCAGATACGCAGTATTTT.

The chain has TRBV7-6 and TRBJ2-1; 11 nucleotides agree with TRBD2. V lost 5 bases, J lost 7 bases, and 7 bases stayed unmatched. Germline assignment: CDR1 SGHVS and CDR2 FNYEAQ. This CDR3 is built from 15 residues. CDR3 in amino acids: CASSRTSGSSNEQFF. In DNA form, the CDR3 reads TGTGCCAGCAGCCGAACTAGCGGGAGTTCGAATGAGCAGTTCTTC.

This clone was picked up one time. The CDR3 DNA follows: TGTGCCAGCAGCCCCTCCGGTTGGTCCTACGAGCAGTACTTC. Its translation: CASSPSGWSYEQYF. V usage is TRBV6-5 and J usage is TRBJ2-7; D is unclear. Between the trimmed V and J ends, which lost 6 bases and 1 base, there was a span of 13 bases. The CDR3 runs to 14 residues. Germline-derived CDR1 and CDR2 are MNHEY and SVGAGI.

V is TRBV11-2 and J is TRBJ2-1; 8 nucleotides agree with TRBD2. V lost 6 bases, J lost 8 bases, and 12 bases stayed unmatched. Germline CDR1 is SGHAT and CDR2 is FQNNGV. The CDR3 totals 15 residues. CDR3 residues: CASRPIAGPRDEQFF. The CDR3 DNA reads TGTGCCAGCAGACCTATAGCGGGACCGAGGGATGAGCAGTTCTTC.

The chain carries TRBV5-1 and TRBJ2-1; 8 bases are shared with TRBD2. V shed 3 bases, J shed 4 bases, and the junction held 6 bases outside the gene matches. The CDR3 has 15 residues. CDR1 SGHRS and CDR2 YFSETQ come from the germline V gene. The CDR3 sequence is CASSSGSGRYNEQFF. CDR3 sequence (DNA): TGCGCCAGCAGCTCGGGGAGCGGGAGATACAATGAGCAGTTCTTC.

The chain carries TRBV10-1 and TRBJ2-7; no definite D call. The CDR3 has 15 amino acids. CDR1 is WNHNN and CDR2 is SYGVQD in the germline V gene (reference sequence). The V and J ends lost 0 bases and 2 bases respectively, with 11 bases between them. The CDR3 is CASSESIRQTYEQYF. The CDR3 DNA follows: TGCGCCAGCAGTGAGTCGATTCGACAAACCTACGAGCAGTACTTC.

This clone was seen just once. The chain joins TRBV21-1 to TRBJ1-5; the DNA was not compared with TRBD1, the D call given in the table. TRBV21-1 constitutes a pseudogene. The CDR3 is made up of 14 amino acids. CDR3 sequence (DNA): TGTGCCAGCAGCAAAGGTACAGTTCATCAGCCCCAGCATTTT. Its protein is CASSKGTVHQPQHF.

The chain joins TRBV15 to TRBJ2-3; possibly TRBD2 for D (5 bases). CDR3 size: 17 residues. Germline V CDR1 and CDR2: LNHNV, YYDKDF (reference sequence). Deletions cut 0 bases from V and 3 bases from J, with 16 bases between. The CDR3 bases are TGTGCCACCAGCAGAGAGGGGAGACACGGTGGGACAGATACGCAGTATTTT. It translates to CATSREGRHGGTDTQYF.

The chain combines TRBV7-6 with TRBJ2-1; a weak D match, TRBD1 (6 bases). Trimming removed 5 bases from V and 4 bases from J, with 15 bases in between. This CDR3 contains 15 residues. Germline values: CDR1 SGHVS, CDR2 FNYEAQ. In nucleotides, the CDR3 is TGTGCCAGCAGCCCCCCAGGGGATGGATACAATGAGCAGTTCTTC. This translates into CASSPPGDGYNEQFF.

This chain joins TRBV4-3 and TRBJ2-2, with a weak D call TRBD2 (5 bases). This CDR3 has 14 amino acids. CDR1 is LGHNA, CDR2 YSLEER, per germline. Trimming removed 3 bases from V and 4 bases from J, with 9 bases in between. DNA of the CDR3: TGCGCCAGCAGCCAGCTAGCCTTCACCGGGGAGCTGTTTTTT. Protein product: CASSQLAFTGELFF.

This chain connects TRBV18 to TRBJ2-1, with D maybe TRBD1 (5 bases). The CDR3 length is 21 residues. Germline CDR1 reads KGHSH; CDR2 reads LQKENI. V dropped 1 base and J dropped 7 bases, with 32 bases sitting between them. The CDR3 DNA is TGTGCCAGCTCACCACGAACCGCCAACCTCGGTACTGGGGCCACCCGGAATGAGCAGTTCTTC. This sequence encodes CASSPRTANLGTGATRNEQFF.

The chain employs TRBV7-2 and TRBJ1-4, with TRBD1 matching 8 bases. V dropped 1 base and J dropped 8; count of bases not matched to a gene: 15. The CDR3 totals 18 residues. Germline V gene sequence: CDR1 SGHTA, CDR2 FQGNSA. This CDR3 reads CASSLDQGAPPLREKLFF. In DNA form, the CDR3 reads TGTGCCAGCAGCTTAGATCAGGGGGCCCCACCCCTGAGGGAAAAACTGTTTTTT. The full variable domain, its missing parts supplied by reference TRBV7-2 and TRBJ1-4, is GAGVSQSPSNKVTEKGKDVELRCDPISGHTALYWYRQSLGQGLEFLIYFQGNSAPDKSGLPSDRFSAERTGGSVSTLTIQRTQQEDSAVYLCASSLDQGAPPLREKLFFGSGTQLSVL.